Shown below are 25 T cell receptor beta chains from a single sample sequenced in a study of shared clonotypes between healthy human individuals. Libraries were prepared by immunoSEQ multiplex PCR; TCRdb keeps only in-frame clonotypes and omits some of them. The sample lists millions of clones; 85% to 95% were seen once. Sequencing was carried out using naive CD4+ T cells sorted from blood. Subset denoted: CD45RA+ positively selected. The receptors shown here come from a man in his late teens or twenties in good health.

The chain is built from TRBV6-5 and TRBJ2-7; 9 positions match TRBD2. Losses at the gene ends were 6 bases for V and 0 bases for J; bases not matched to a gene: 6. Germline assignment: CDR1 MNHEY and CDR2 SVGAGI. This CDR3 has 15 amino acids. This CDR3 is CASSPAGGISYEQYF. The CDR3 bases are TGTGCCAGCAGCCCAGCGGGGGGAATCTCCTACGAGCAGTACTTC.

This sequence joins TRBV7-9 and TRBJ1-1; D remains ambiguous. V was clipped by 6 bases and J by 1 base, with 18 bases between them. The germline V gene encodes CDR1 SEHNR and CDR2 FQNEAQ (reference sequence). The CDR3 spans 16 residues. This chain's CDR3 is CASSLMGGASNTEAFF. CDR3 in DNA: TGTGCCAGCAGTTTGATGGGCGGTGCGTCGAACACTGAAGCTTTCTTT.

The chain is built from TRBV11-2 and TRBJ2-3; 7 nucleotides agree with TRBD1. The CDR3 is 15 residues long. The germline gives CDR1 SGHAT, CDR2 FQNNGV. The ends lost 2 bases at V and 3 bases at J; junction bases unmatched: 5. This chain's CDR3 is CASSLKDRITDTQYF. The DNA of the CDR3 is TGTGCCAGCAGCTTAAAGGACAGGATAACAGATACGCAGTATTTT.

The rearrangement uses TRBV5-1 and TRBJ2-7; D is possibly TRBD2 (7 bases). Trimming pared 0 bases from V and 1 base from J, leaving 11 bases between. Per germline, CDR1 SGHRS and CDR2 YFSETQ. The CDR3 is 15 residues long. In DNA, the CDR3 is TGCGCCAGCAGCTTGGTGGGGGGGCAATCCTACGAGCAGTACTTC. This encodes CASSLVGGQSYEQYF.

The CDR3 protein is CASSSIRGGSYEQYF. In DNA form, the CDR3 reads TGTGCCAGCAGTTCAATCAGGGGGGGCTCCTACGAGCAGTACTTC. The chain links TRBV6-5 to TRBJ2-7; D assignment may be TRBD1 or TRBD2 (7 bases each). The CDR3 is 15 residues long. The V and J ends lost 4 bases and 0 bases respectively, with 13 bases between them. Germline V gives CDR1 MNHEY, CDR2 SVGAGI.

The genes are TRBV5-1 and TRBJ2-5; 11 bases agree with TRBD1. The V segment lost 4 bases and the J segment 4 bases; nucleotides outside the gene matches: 9. This CDR3 has 16 residues. CDR1 is SGHRS and CDR2 is YFSETQ in the germline V gene. The CDR3 loop is CASSPTGQGVGETQYF. CDR3 DNA sequence: TGCGCCAGCAGCCCGACGGGACAGGGGGTTGGAGAGACCCAGTACTTC.

The chain has TRBV6-6 and TRBJ1-2; TRBD1 matches 7 bases. J gave up 8 bases and V 5 bases, and 14 bases lay outside the gene matches. There are 15 residues in the CDR3. Germline V CDR1 and CDR2: MNHNY, SVGAGI (reference sequence). CDR3 sequence (DNA): TGTGCCAGCAGTCGCTCTACAGGGGAGGGGAAAGGCTACACCTTC. Its protein product is CASSRSTGEGKGYTF.

The chain couples TRBV6-6 to TRBJ2-3; no clear D gene. The CDR3 sequence is 12 residues long. Trimming took 4 bases from V and 2 from J, leaving 4 bases between them. The germline CDR1 and CDR2 sequences are MNHNY and SVGAGI (reference sequence). The CDR3: CASSLATDTQYF. For the CDR3, the DNA is TGTGCCAGCAGTTTGGCCACAGATACGCAGTATTTT.

The gene calls are TRBV19 and TRBJ1-5; a possible D gene is TRBD1 (5 bases). The CDR3 totals 14 residues. V was pared by 3 bases and J by 9 bases, with 15 bases between. Germline-derived CDR1 and CDR2 are LNHDA and SQIVND (reference sequence). The CDR3 DNA is TGTGCCAGTAGTATCCGAGGGGAAATTGCGCCCCAGCATTTT. Translated, it gives CASSIRGEIAPQHF.

This clone was found once. The chain has TRBV11-2 and TRBJ1-6; D not resolved. The length of the CDR3 is 16 residues. Germline V gives CDR1 SGHAT, CDR2 FQNNGV. V lost 1 base to trimming and J lost 7 bases, with 14 bases between them. The CDR3 nucleotides read TGTGCCAGCAGCTTAGCCGGCCGCGGACGGAATTCACCCCTCCACTTT. This gives the protein CASSLAGRGRNSPLHF.

The chain combines TRBV20-1 with TRBJ2-7; no reliable D call. V gave up 3 bases and J gave up 5 bases, with 8 bases separating them. CDR1 and CDR2 from the germline V gene are DFQATT and SNEGSKA (reference sequence). This CDR3 has 11 amino acids. The CDR3 coding sequence is TGCAGTGCTAGTTCTGCGGACGAGCAGTACTTC. Translating gives CSASSADEQYF.

The J gene is TRBJ2-7, the V gene TRBV19; D is unclear. CDR3 length: 13 amino acids. The germline CDR1 and CDR2 sequences are LNHDA and SQIVND (reference sequence). Trimming stripped 3 bases from V and 2 bases from J, with 8 bases between. The CDR3 loop is CASSMVWAYEQYF. In DNA, the CDR3 is TGTGCCAGTAGTATGGTGTGGGCCTACGAGCAGTACTTC.

V gene TRBV5-6 combines with J gene TRBJ2-4, with D perhaps matching TRBD1 (5 bases). Germline assignment: CDR1 SGHDT and CDR2 YYEEEE. The CDR3 is 14 amino acids. V shed 4 bases and J shed 0 bases, with 8 bases lying between them. The CDR3 here is CASSQDIAKNIQYF. CDR3 nucleotide sequence: TGTGCCAGCAGCCAGGACATAGCCAAAAACATTCAGTACTTC.

Comments on this clone: The sample contains more than one DNA sequence encoding this CDR3. This chain connects TRBV18 to TRBJ2-5; D may be TRBD2 (5 bases). Deletions cut 3 bases from V and 1 base from J, with 9 bases between. CDR1 and CDR2 (germline): KGHSH, LQKENI. The CDR3 covers 14 residues. CDR3 sequence (DNA): TGTGCCAGCTCACCCCCCGGGGTCCAAGAGACCCAGTACTTC. It yields the protein CASSPPGVQETQYF.

This chain joins TRBV18 and TRBJ2-7, with 7 bases fitting TRBD2. Trimming at V came to 6 bases and at J to 4 bases, leaving 6 bases not matched to a gene. CDR3 length equals 13 residues. CDR1 and CDR2 (germline): KGHSH, LQKENI. CDR3 amino acids: CASSLPGLYEQYF. The CDR3 coding sequence is TGTGCCAGCTCCCTCCCGGGACTATACGAGCAGTACTTC.

This clone appeared a single time. The chain joins TRBV11-1 to TRBJ2-1; 11 nucleotides align to TRBD2. The CDR3 sequence is 16 residues long. Per the germline V gene, CDR1 is SGHAT and CDR2 is FQDESV (reference sequence). V lost 5 bases to trimming and J lost 7 bases; unmatched junction nucleotides: 10. CDR3 amino acids: CASSIRLAGTGNEQFF. In DNA form, the CDR3 reads TGTGCCAGCAGCATACGACTAGCGGGGACGGGGAATGAGCAGTTCTTC.

This clone was observed once. The rearrangement uses TRBV11-2 and TRBJ1-3; D ambiguous. This CDR3 region has 15 residues. Germline values: CDR1 SGHAT, CDR2 FQNNGV. Trimming shortened V by 5 bases and J by 0 bases, and 11 bases separated the two germline ends. The CDR3 loop reads CASSARWGSGNTIYF. CDR3 coding DNA: TGTGCCAGCAGCGCCCGGTGGGGCTCTGGAAACACCATATATTTT.

The genes are TRBV19 and TRBJ2-1; 11 bases are a match to TRBD1. The CDR3 runs 15 residues. Germline CDR1 LNHDA, CDR2 SQIVND (reference sequence). With 4 bases clipped from V and 4 bases from J, the junction kept 3 bases outside the gene matches. The CDR3 DNA is TGTGCCAGTAGTACGGGACAGGGGGGATACAATGAGCAGTTCTTC. This codes for CASSTGQGGYNEQFF.

This chain joins TRBV15 and TRBJ2-3; no firm D call. V lost 3 bases and J 0 bases, leaving 16 bases between the germline ends. Germline CDR1 and CDR2: LNHNV and YYDKDF (reference sequence). CDR3 size: 17 residues. CDR3 loop: CATSRVSVRSSTDTQYF. The CDR3 DNA is TGTGCCACCAGCAGGGTGTCGGTTCGGTCTAGCACAGATACGCAGTATTTT.

V usage is TRBV6-5 and J usage is TRBJ1-4, with TRBD1 matching 7 bases. The V and J ends lost 5 bases and 7 bases, in that order; junction bases with no gene match: 10. This CDR3 is 15 amino acids long. CDR1 MNHEY and CDR2 SVGAGI come from the germline V gene. CDR3 nucleotides: TGTGCCAGCAGTCTTAGGGGGCAACAGGGTGAAAAACTGTTTTTT. Protein sequence: CASSLRGQQGEKLFF.

The chain couples TRBV4-1 to TRBJ2-7; D is undetermined. Trimming shortened V by 1 base and J by 7 bases, and 11 bases separated the two germline ends. This CDR3 has 13 amino acids. CDR1 is MGHRA and CDR2 is YSYEKL in the germline V gene. CDR3 in amino acids: CASSQVVSEEQYF. CDR3 nucleotide sequence: TGCGCCAGCAGCCAAGTCGTATCGGAAGAGCAGTACTTC.

This chain joins TRBV5-1 and TRBJ2-1; either TRBD1 or TRBD2 may fit D (5 bases each). V shed 4 bases and J shed 8 bases, with 19 bases lying between them. This CDR3 has 15 residues. Germline CDR1 SGHRS, CDR2 YFSETQ. The DNA for the CDR3 is TGCGCCAGCAGCCCCCTGGGGGATCAGGTACATGAGCAGTTCTTC. Translated, it gives CASSPLGDQVHEQFF.

The chain employs TRBV30 and TRBJ2-1; tentatively, D is TRBD2 (6 bases). Between the trimmed V and J ends, which lost 4 bases and 0 bases, there was a span of 25 bases. The length of the CDR3 is 19 residues. Germline values: CDR1 GTSNPN, CDR2 SVGIG (reference sequence). The CDR3 is CAWTPKEGMGPSSYNEQFF. The CDR3 coding sequence is TGTGCCTGGACCCCAAAGGAGGGGATGGGCCCAAGCTCCTACAATGAGCAGTTCTTC.

CDR3 residues: CASRGGREYF. DNA for the CDR3: TGTGCCAGCAGGGGGGGACGGGAGTATTTT. The chain recombines TRBV6-1 with TRBJ2-3; TRBD2 is a possible D gene (6 bases). V lost 6 bases, J lost 13 bases, and 11 bases lay in between. The germline V gene encodes CDR1 MNHNS and CDR2 SASEGT. CDR3 length: 10 residues.

The V call is TRBV6-5, the J call TRBJ2-7, with D uncertain. Germline V gene sequence: CDR1 MNHEY, CDR2 SVGAGI. The CDR3 has 14 residues. Trimming cost V 0 bases and J 3 bases, with 9 bases left between them. The CDR3 DNA reads as TGTGCCAGCAGTTACTCGGCAGGCATCTACGAGCAGTACTTC. Amino acid sequence: CASSYSAGIYEQYF.